This is a list of T cell receptor beta chains from one sample in a study of prognosis after radiotherapy for stage I lung cancer. TCRdb processed the multiplex PCR reads anew with MiXCR; each CDR3 protein has one entry. The sample lists roughly 13,000 distinct CDR3 sequences, around 50% occurring once. Here the sequenced sample was PBMCs, taken before or after stereotactic body radiation therapy (not recorded which). Receptors originate from a donor at least 50 years old with non-small cell lung cancer. CDR3s include the opening cysteine and the closing phenylalanine or tryptophan. The D gene is left open where the match is weak. Where a row states a size, it is once, few, many or the class of an expanded clone; other rows omit it.

13 | NA | TRBJ2-7 | TRBV7-9 | NA | TGTGCCAGCAGCCCAACGGACACCTACGAGCAGTACTTC | CASSPTDTYEQYF
13 | medium-sized | TRBJ2-2 | TRBV9 | NA | TGTGCCAGCAGCGGAGAGTTTGCCGGGGAGCTGTTTTTT | CASSGEFAGELFF
13 | NA | TRBJ2-3 | TRBV6-4 | NA | TGTGCCAGCAGTGACTCAGTGACAGATACGCAGTATTTT | CASSDSVTDTQYF
15 | many | TRBJ2-7 | TRBV5-4 | TRBD2 | TGTGCCAGCGGTCACGGGCTAGCGGGAGGGAACGAGCAGTACTTC | CASGHGLAGGNEQYF
20 | NA | TRBJ2-1 | TRBV28 | NA | TGTGCCTGCAGTCCTCGTCCTGATCACAGGCAAGGAGGAGCCTACAATGAGCAGTTCTTC | CACSPRPDHRQGGAYNEQFF
13 | medium-sized | TRBJ1-2 | TRBV11-2 | NA | TGTGCCAGCAGCTTAGAGGCAGGGTCTGGCTACACCTTC | CASSLEAGSGYTF
16 | NA | TRBJ1-3 | TRBV6-2/TRBV6-3 | NA | TGTGCCAGCAGAAAATTACGTATGAGCTCTGGAAACACCATATATTTT | CASRKLRMSSGNTIYF
14 | NA | TRBJ1-5 | TRBV3-1 | NA | TGTGCCAGCAGCCAAGATGGGGGCAATCAGCCCCAGCATTTT | CASSQDGGNQPQHF
17 | NA | TRBJ2-2 | TRBV13 | NA | TGTGCCAGCAGCTTAGGCGGGAAGGTTTCGAACACCGGGGAGCTGTTTTTT | CASSLGGKVSNTGELFF
15 | many | TRBJ1-5 | TRBV12-3/TRBV12-4 | TRBD1 | TGTGCCAGCAGTCCGAATACAGGGGGCAATCAGCCCCAGCATTTT | CASSPNTGGNQPQHF
16 | NA | TRBJ2-1 | TRBV15 | TRBD1 | TGTGCCACCAGCAGGCACCGGACAGGGGGTCTCGATGAGCAGTTCTTC | CATSRHRTGGLDEQFF
14 | NA | TRBJ2-7 | TRBV20-1 | NA | TGCAGTGCTAGAGATGCTGTTGGCTCCTACGAGCAGTACTTC | CSARDAVGSYEQYF
15 | many | TRBJ1-4 | TRBV28 | NA | TGTGCCAGCAGCGAAACAGGCTCTGAAGGGGAAAAACTGTTTTTT | CASSETGSEGEKLFF
17 | many | TRBJ2-3 | TRBV20-1 | TRBD2 | TGCAGTGCTAGAGAGCTTCGACTAGCGGGAGGAGGAGATACGCAGTATTTT | CSARELRLAGGGDTQYF
14 | NA | TRBJ2-1 | TRBV12-3/TRBV12-4 | NA | TGTGCCTCGTGGGCTAGAGGGCCGTGGAATGAGCAGTTCTTC | CASWARGPWNEQFF
18 | NA | TRBJ1-1 | TRBV6-2/TRBV6-3 | NA | TGTGCCAGCAGTTCCCAGTTTGGGCACATGACAATTAACACTGAGGCTTTCTTT | CASSSQFGHMTINTEAFF
13 | many | TRBJ2-5 | TRBV9 | NA | TGTGCCAGCAGCTCCCAGGGGGGGGAGACCCAGTACTTC | CASSSQGGETQYF
17 | few | TRBJ2-3 | TRBV6-2/TRBV6-3 | NA | TGTGCCAGCAGGCCTCAGCCCGCAGCCTATAGCACAGATACGCAGTATTTT | CASRPQPAAYSTDTQYF
12 | many | TRBJ1-1 | TRBV2 | NA | TGTGCCACACGAGGGGCCAACACTGAAGCTTTCTTT | CATRGANTEAFF
12 | medium-sized | TRBJ2-3 | TRBV20-1 | TRBD1 | TGCAGTGCAGGGACAGGCACAGATACGCAGTATTTT | CSAGTGTDTQYF
14 | many | TRBJ2-7 | TRBV9 | NA | TGTGCCAGCAGCCCAGGGCAGACACTTTACGAGCAGTACTTC | CASSPGQTLYEQYF
13 | medium-sized | TRBJ1-4 | TRBV28 | TRBD1 | TGTGCCAGCATTGAGACAGGGGTTGAAAAACTGTTTTTT | CASIETGVEKLFF
13 | NA | TRBJ2-7 | TRBV18 | NA | TGTGCCAGCTCACCGAACTCCCATGCACAGCAGTACTTC | CASSPNSHAQQYF
13 | NA | TRBJ2-7 | TRBV5-1 | NA | TGCGCCAGCAGCTTCACGAGCTCCTACGAGCAGTACTTC | CASSFTSSYEQYF
14 | once | TRBJ2-7 | TRBV28 | TRBD1 | TGTGTCAGCACCGAGGACAGGGCCTCCTACGAGCAGTACTTC | CVSTEDRASYEQYF
14 | medium-sized | TRBJ2-7 | TRBV27 | NA | TGTGCCAGCAGAATGACTACAAACTCCTACGAGCAGTACTTC | CASRMTTNSYEQYF
14 | NA | TRBJ2-2 | TRBV27 | NA | TGTGCCAGCGGAAAACCCCGGTATTCCGGGGAGCTGTTTTTT | CASGKPRYSGELFF
12 | many | TRBJ1-2 | TRBV29-1 | NA | TGCAGCGTTGATGTGAGGGTTGATGGCTACACCTTC | CSVDVRVDGYTF
12 | NA | TRBJ2-1 | TRBV11-2 | NA | TGTGCCAGCAGCTCTCTAAATAATGAGCAGTTCTTC | CASSSLNNEQFF
15 | NA | TRBJ1-6 | TRBV27 | NA | TGTGCCAGCAGTTTATCCGCCTATATAGCTTCACCCCTCCACTTT | CASSLSAYIASPLHF
18 | many | TRBJ2-6 | TRBV18 | NA | TGTGCCAGCTCACCACTCGTTGCCGAAAACTCTGGGGCCAACGTCCTGACTTTC | CASSPLVAENSGANVLTF
11 | NA | TRBJ2-7 | TRBV6-1 | NA | TGTGCCAGTTACGAGGGCTACGAGCAGTACTTC | CASYEGYEQYF
14 | medium-sized | TRBJ2-1 | TRBV6-1 | NA | TGTGCCAGCAGTGAAGCTAGCGATGTGAATGAGCAGTTCTTC | CASSEASDVNEQFF
14 | NA | TRBJ2-4 | TRBV24-1 | NA | TGTGCCACTAAAGCAGTTTGTTTATGGGACATTCAGTACTTC | CATKAVCLWDIQYF
15 | NA | TRBJ2-4 | TRBV20-1 | NA | TGCAGTGCTAGTGGTCAGGGAATCCCCAAAAACATTCAGTACTTC | CSASGQGIPKNIQYF
15 | NA | TRBJ2-3 | TRBV6-5 | TRBD2 | TGTGCCAGCAGTTCCAATAGCGGGATCACTGATACGCAGTATTTT | CASSSNSGITDTQYF
16 | medium-sized | TRBJ2-3 | TRBV2 | TRBD2 | TGTGCCAGTGGGACTAGCGGGAGAGGGGTCACAGATACGCAGTATTTT | CASGTSGRGVTDTQYF
12 | NA | TRBJ2-3 | TRBV6-5 | NA | TGTGCCAGCAGTTACCTGGTGGACACTCAGTATTTT | CASSYLVDTQYF
12 | NA | TRBJ2-7 | TRBV5-1 | NA | TGCGCCAGCCGACAGATAGGTTACGAGCAGTACTTC | CASRQIGYEQYF
13 | few | TRBJ2-7 | TRBV6-1 | NA | TGTGCCAGCAGGACAGAGTCTTCCTACGAGCATTACTTC | CASRTESSYEHYF
15 | many | TRBJ2-3 | TRBV9 | TRBD2 | TGTGCCAGCTCCCTGGGACTAGCGGGCTCAGATACGCAGTATTTT | CASSLGLAGSDTQYF
14 | NA | TRBJ2-1 | TRBV3-1 | NA | TGTGCCAGCAGCCAGTCGGACAACAACAATGAGCAGTTCTTC | CASSQSDNNNEQFF